A single sample gave rise to the 7 T cell receptor beta chains below, sequenced in a study of shared clonotypes between healthy human individuals. Here immunoSEQ multiplex PCR was the method, and the copy in TCRdb shows in-frame clones only, minus some. The sample yields roughly 2.6 million clones, roughly 92% seen once. The specimen sequenced was naive CD4+ T cells sorted from blood. Noted subset: CD45RA+ positively selected. The receptors come from a man between 18 and 35 years old in good health.

A note on this clone: The identical CDR3 is also encoded by other nucleotide sequences in the sample. The chain recombines TRBV7-9 with TRBJ2-2, with D uncertain. The CDR3 contains 13 residues. V shed 4 bases and J shed 1 base, with 4 bases lying between them. Germline V CDR1 and CDR2: SEHNR, FQNEAQ (reference sequence). In nucleotides, the CDR3 is TGTGCCAGCAGCTCGAGGAACACCGGGGAGCTGTTTTTT. Translating gives CASSSRNTGELFF.

The rearrangement joins TRBV30 to TRBJ1-3; perhaps TRBD1 as D (5 bases). Germline V CDR1 and CDR2: GTSNPN, SVGIG (reference sequence). The V gene lost 4 bases and the J gene lost 0 bases, with 10 bases spanning the gap. CDR3 length: 14 residues. CDR3 residues: CAWKGASSGNTIYF. The CDR3 DNA sequence: TGTGCCTGGAAAGGGGCTAGCTCTGGAAACACCATATATTTT. Using reference TRBV30 and TRBJ1-3 for the parts outside the CDR3, the full variable domain is SQTIHQWPATLVQPVGSPLSLECTVEGTSNPNLYWYRQAAGRGLQLLFYSVGIGQISSEVPQNLSASRPQDRQFILSSKKLLLSDSGFYLCAWKGASSGNTIYFGEGSWLTVV.

The chain joins TRBV18 to TRBJ2-3; perhaps TRBD2 as D (5 bases). CDR3 length: 14 residues. Germline V CDR1 and CDR2: KGHSH, LQKENI. The V end was cut by 2 bases, the J end by 2 bases, with 8 bases between. Here the CDR3 reads CASSPKGATDTQYF. The CDR3 DNA reads as TGTGCCAGCTCACCAAAGGGAGCCACAGATACGCAGTATTTT.

The chain links TRBV4-1 to TRBJ2-3, with TRBD2 matching 11 bases. The CDR3 runs 18 residues. Germline lookup yields CDR1 MGHRA and CDR2 YSYEKL. V dropped 3 bases and J dropped 1; count of bases not matched to a gene: 9. CDR3 sequence: CASSQPLRTSGRTDTQYF. CDR3 DNA sequence: TGCGCCAGCAGCCAGCCCCTCCGGACTAGCGGGCGCACAGATACGCAGTATTTT.

The gene calls are TRBV2 and TRBJ2-3; D is undetermined. Germline V CDR1 and CDR2: SNHLY, FYNNEI. With 7 bases removed from V and 6 bases from J, the gap between germline ends came to 17 bases. The CDR3 runs to 14 residues. CDR3 in amino acids: CASTGVAPPDTQYF. The CDR3 nucleotides read TGTGCCAGCACTGGAGTGGCCCCACCCGATACGCAGTATTTT.

The chain recombines TRBV5-4 with TRBJ2-1; 8 positions agree with TRBD2. This CDR3 spans 15 amino acids. J lost 6 bases, V lost 3 bases, and 8 bases had no gene match. Germline V lookup: CDR1 SGHNT, CDR2 YYREEE (reference sequence). The CDR3 bases are TGTGCCAGCAGCTCCCCAGCGGGGGTCCCCAATGAGCAGTTCTTC. The encoded protein is CASSSPAGVPNEQFF.

This chain connects TRBV6-1 to TRBJ1-5; no clear D gene. Germline loops: CDR1 MNHNS, CDR2 SASEGT. The CDR3 spans 12 residues. The V gene lost 4 bases and the J gene lost 5 bases, with 6 bases spanning the gap. The CDR3 DNA reads as TGTGCCAGCAGTGCCCAGTATCAGCCCCAGCATTTT. Translated: CASSAQYQPQHF.